The TCR beta chain under discussion was sequenced for a study of blood T cell repertoires in COVID-19. As for the study in general: T cells, B-cell-depleted T cells, or PBMCs supplied cDNA or gDNA.

This clone was seen only once. Additional DNA sequences in this sample encode the identical CDR3. Germline CDR1 is SGHVS and CDR2 is FQNEAQ. The J segment lost 7 bases and the V segment lost 1 base, leaving 20 bases of the junction unmatched. The length of the CDR3 is 19 residues. The authors' processing: Researchers report that nucleated cell counts were estimated from reference gene primer amplification. Clones were sequenced by immunoSEQ multiplex PCR, and TCRdb holds only the in-frame ones, with some missing. V and J calls and clone size are given by that table; D and trimming were obtained from the DNA. Of roughly 330,000 clones in the sample, 80% to 90% are singletons; the top ten hold approximately 5%. Resolution of symptoms, clearance, or two negative PCRs was present in recovered Cohort 3 donors.

The chain couples TRBV7-8 to TRBJ2-7; 9 positions match TRBD2. The sequence derives from a woman between 25 and 40 years old who had recovered from COVID-19. The sample comprised PBMCs or T cells enriched from blood (not recorded which). The CDR3 DNA is TGTGCCAGCAGCTTAGGAGCGGGGAGACTAGCGGTCCGACCGGGGGAGCAGTACTTC. Encoded protein: CASSLGAGRLAVRPGEQYF.